This TCR beta chain was identified during a study of T cells in Graves' hyperthyroidism and ophthalmopathy. This clonotype was seen many times. Its antigen is not identified. Authors of the study amplified TCR beta CDR3 regions from RNA transcripts. A first-round RT-PCR of the TCR CDR3 used the HTBI primer set. MiXCR, applied by TCRdb to the multiplex PCR reads, yields one record per CDR3 protein. The top ten clones hold less than 8.5% of a sample with 500,000 to 800,000 distinct CDR3 sequences, just under 45% of them seen once. Trimming took off 4 bases at V and 3 bases at J, with 9 bases between the two ends. In germline, CDR1 is SEHNR, CDR2 FQNEAQ (reference sequence). CDR3 size: 14 residues. Points from the study as a whole: The model forecast ophthalmopathy, anticipating it by a median 6.5 months before onset.

This clonotype originated in an adult man with Graves' disease, either hyperthyroidism or ophthalmopathy (not recorded which). The V gene is TRBV7-9, the J gene TRBJ1-4; tentative D call: TRBD1 (6 bases). The specimen sequenced was peripheral blood or thyroid tissue (not recorded which). CDR3 sequence (DNA): TGTGCCAGCAGCTCGACAGGACCTAATGAAAAACTGTTTTTT. This codes for CASSSTGPNEKLFF.